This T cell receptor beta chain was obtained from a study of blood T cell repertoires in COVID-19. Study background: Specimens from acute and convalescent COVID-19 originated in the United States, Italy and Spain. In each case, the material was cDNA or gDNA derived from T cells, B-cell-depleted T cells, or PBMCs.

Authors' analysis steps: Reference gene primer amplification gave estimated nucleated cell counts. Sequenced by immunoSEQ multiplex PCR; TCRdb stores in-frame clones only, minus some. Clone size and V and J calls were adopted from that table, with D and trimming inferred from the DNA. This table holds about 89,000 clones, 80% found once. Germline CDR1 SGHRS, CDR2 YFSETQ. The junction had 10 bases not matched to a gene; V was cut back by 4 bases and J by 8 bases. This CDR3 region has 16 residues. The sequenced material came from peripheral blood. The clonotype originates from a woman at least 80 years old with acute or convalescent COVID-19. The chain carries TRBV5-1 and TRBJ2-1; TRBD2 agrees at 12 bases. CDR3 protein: CASSQRRTSGVDEQFF. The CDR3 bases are TGCGCCAGCAGCCAGCGTAGGACTAGCGGGGTGGATGAGCAGTTCTTC.